This T cell receptor (beta chain) was sequenced for a study of T cell responses to AZD1222 COVID-19 vaccine. The CDR3 has 15 residues. J was trimmed by 0 bases and V by 5 bases; bases with no gene match: 4. The germline gives CDR1 SGHNT, CDR2 YYREEE (reference sequence). This clone was seen a single time. Measured with immunoSEQ multiplex PCR; TCRdb has only the in-frame clones, and not every one. This table has tens of thousands of clones, over 75% appearing once. Specimen: peripheral blood, collected 28 days after the second AZD1222 dose. The TCR comes from an adult who received the AZD1222 COVID-19 vaccine. The chain links TRBV5-4 to TRBJ2-2; TRBD2 matches at 7 bases. The DNA of the CDR3 is TGTGCCAGCAGGACTAGCAGTTCGAACACCGGGGAGCTGTTTTTT. This codes for CASRTSSSNTGELFF.